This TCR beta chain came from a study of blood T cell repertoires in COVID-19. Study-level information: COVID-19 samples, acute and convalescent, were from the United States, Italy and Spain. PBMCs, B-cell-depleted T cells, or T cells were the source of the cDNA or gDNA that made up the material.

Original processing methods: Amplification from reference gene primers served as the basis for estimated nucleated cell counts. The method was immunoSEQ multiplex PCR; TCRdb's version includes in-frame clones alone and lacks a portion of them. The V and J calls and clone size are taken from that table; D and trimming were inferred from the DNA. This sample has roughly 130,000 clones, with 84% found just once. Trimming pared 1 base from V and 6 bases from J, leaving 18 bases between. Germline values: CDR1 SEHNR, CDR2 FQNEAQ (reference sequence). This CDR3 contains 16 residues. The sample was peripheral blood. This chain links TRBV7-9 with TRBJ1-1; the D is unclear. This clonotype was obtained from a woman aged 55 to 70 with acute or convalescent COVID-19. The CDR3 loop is CASSLDLGVSDSEAFF. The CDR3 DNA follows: TGTGCCAGCAGCTTAGATCTGGGTGTCTCGGACTCTGAAGCTTTCTTT.